Given below is one T cell receptor beta chain in context. The data belong to a study of cytomegalovirus exposure and HLA in healthy donors. The V gene's germline CDR1 is LNHNV and CDR2 YYDKDF (reference sequence). CDR3 length: 19 amino acids. J gave up 2 bases and V 0 bases, and 8 bases lay outside the gene matches. The PCR ran on 60 Vbeta and 13 Jbeta primers. Assay: immunoSEQ multiplex PCR; the TCRdb copy retains only in-frame clones and omits some. The data show around 200,000 clones, around three quarters seen once. This clonotype was obtained from a woman under 40 in good health and CMV-seropositive. The specimen was PBMCs. This chain links TRBV15 with TRBJ1-5, with 12 positions matching TRBD1. The CDR3 is CATSRDLKGQGAGNQPQHF. The CDR3 DNA reads TGTGCCACCAGCAGAGATTTGAAGGGACAGGGGGCCGGCAATCAGCCCCAGCATTTT.